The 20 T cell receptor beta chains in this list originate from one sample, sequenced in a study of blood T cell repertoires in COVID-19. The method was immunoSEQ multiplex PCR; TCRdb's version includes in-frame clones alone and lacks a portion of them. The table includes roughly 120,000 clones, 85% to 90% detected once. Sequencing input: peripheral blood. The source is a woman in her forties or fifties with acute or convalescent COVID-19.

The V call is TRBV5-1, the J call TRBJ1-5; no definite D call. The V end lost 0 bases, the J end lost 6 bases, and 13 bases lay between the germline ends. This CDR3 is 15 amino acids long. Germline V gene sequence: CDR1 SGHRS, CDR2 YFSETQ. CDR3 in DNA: TGCGCCAGCAGCTTGGAGGCGGGTGGAGGTCAGCCCCAGCATTTT. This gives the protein CASSLEAGGGQPQHF.

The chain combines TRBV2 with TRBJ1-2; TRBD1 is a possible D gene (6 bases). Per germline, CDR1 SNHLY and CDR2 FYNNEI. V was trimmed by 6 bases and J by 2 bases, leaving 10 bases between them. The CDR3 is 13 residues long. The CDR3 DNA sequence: TGTGCCAGCAGCGACACAGGGAACTATGGCTACACCTTC. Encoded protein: CASSDTGNYGYTF.

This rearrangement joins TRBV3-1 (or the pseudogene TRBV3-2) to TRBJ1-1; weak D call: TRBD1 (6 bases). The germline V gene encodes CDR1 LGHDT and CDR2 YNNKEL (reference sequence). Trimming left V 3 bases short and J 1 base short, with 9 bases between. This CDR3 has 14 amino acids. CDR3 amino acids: CASSHGGENTEAFF. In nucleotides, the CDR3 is TGTGCCAGCAGCCATGGGGGCGAGAACACTGAAGCTTTCTTT.

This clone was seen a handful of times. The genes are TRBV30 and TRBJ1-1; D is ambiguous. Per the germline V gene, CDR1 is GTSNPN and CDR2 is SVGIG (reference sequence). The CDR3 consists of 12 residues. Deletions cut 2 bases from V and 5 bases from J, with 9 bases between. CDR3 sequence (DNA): TGTGCCTGGAGTTATCGACAAACTGAAGCTTTCTTT. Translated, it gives CAWSYRQTEAFF.

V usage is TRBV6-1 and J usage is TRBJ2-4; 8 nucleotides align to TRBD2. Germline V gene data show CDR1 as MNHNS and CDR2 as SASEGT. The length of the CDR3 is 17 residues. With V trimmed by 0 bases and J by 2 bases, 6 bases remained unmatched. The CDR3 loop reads CASSEALRLASKNIQYF. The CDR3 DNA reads TGTGCCAGCAGTGAAGCCCTACGACTAGCGTCCAAAAACATTCAGTACTTC.

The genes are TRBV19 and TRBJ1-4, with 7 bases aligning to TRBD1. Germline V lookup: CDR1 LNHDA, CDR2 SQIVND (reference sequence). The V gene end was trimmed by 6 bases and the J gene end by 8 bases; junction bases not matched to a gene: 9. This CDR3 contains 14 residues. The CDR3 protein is CASSQGGVREKLFF. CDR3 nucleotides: TGTGCCAGTAGCCAGGGGGGCGTTCGGGAAAAACTGTTTTTT.

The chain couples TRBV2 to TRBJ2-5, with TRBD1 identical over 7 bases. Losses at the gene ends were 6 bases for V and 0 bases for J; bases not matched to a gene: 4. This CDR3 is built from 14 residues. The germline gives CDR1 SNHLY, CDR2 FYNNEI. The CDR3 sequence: CASRTGQNQETQYF. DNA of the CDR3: TGTGCCAGCAGAACGGGACAGAACCAAGAGACCCAGTACTTC.

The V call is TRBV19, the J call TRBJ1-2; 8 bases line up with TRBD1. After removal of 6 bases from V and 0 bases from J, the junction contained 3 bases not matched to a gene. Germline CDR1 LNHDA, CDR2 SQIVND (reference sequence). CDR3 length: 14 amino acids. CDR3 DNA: TGTGCCAGTAGCAGGACAGGGTCTAACTATGGCTACACCTTC. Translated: CASSRTGSNYGYTF.

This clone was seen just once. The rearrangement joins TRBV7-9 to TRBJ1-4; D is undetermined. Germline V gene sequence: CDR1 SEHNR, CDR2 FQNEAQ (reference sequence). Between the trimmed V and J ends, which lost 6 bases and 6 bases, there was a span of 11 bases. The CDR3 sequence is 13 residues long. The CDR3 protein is CASRAQSDEKLFF. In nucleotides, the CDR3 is TGTGCCAGCAGGGCTCAGTCCGATGAAAAACTGTTTTTT.

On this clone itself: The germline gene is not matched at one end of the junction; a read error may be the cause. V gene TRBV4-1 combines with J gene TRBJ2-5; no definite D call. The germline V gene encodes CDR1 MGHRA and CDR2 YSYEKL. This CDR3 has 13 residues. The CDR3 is CASSQRSEETQYF. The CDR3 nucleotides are TGCGCCAGCAGCCAGAGGTCGGAAGAGACCCAATACTTC.

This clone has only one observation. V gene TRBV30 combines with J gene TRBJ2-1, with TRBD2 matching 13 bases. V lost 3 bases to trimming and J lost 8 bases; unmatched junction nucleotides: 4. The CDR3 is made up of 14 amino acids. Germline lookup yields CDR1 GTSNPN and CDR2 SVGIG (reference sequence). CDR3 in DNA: TGTGCCTGGAGGGGGACTAGCGGGGTGTATGAGCAGTTCTTC. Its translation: CAWRGTSGVYEQFF. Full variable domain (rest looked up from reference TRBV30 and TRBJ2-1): SQTIHQWPATLVQPVGSPLSLECTVEGTSNPNLYWYRQAAGRGLQLLFYSVGIGQISSEVPQNLSASRPQDRQFILSSKKLLLSDSGFYLCAWRGTSGVYEQFFGPGTRLTVL.

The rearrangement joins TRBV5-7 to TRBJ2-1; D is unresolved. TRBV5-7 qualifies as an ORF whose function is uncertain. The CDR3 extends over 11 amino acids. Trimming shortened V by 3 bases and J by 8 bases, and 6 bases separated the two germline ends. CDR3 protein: CASSSRHEQFF. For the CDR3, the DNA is TGTGCCAGCAGCTCGCGGCATGAGCAGTTCTTC.

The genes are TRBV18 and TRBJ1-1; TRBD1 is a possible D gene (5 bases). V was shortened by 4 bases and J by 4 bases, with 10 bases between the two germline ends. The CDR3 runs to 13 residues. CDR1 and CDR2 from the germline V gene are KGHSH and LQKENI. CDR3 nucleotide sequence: TGTGCCAGCTCACAGGGGCTGAGCACTGAAGCTTTCTTT. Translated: CASSQGLSTEAFF.

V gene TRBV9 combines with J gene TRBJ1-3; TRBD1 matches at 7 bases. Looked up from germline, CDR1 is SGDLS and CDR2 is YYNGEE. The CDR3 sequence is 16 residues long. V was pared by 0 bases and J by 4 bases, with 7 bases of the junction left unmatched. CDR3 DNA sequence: TGTGCCAGCAGCGTAGATGGCAGGGGGAGGGGAAACACCATATATTTT. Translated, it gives CASSVDGRGRGNTIYF.

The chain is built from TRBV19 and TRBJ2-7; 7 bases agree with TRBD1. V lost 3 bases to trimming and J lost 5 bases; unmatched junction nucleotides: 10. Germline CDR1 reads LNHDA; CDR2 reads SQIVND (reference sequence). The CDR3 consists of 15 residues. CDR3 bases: TGTGCCAGTAGTATCTCGTGGACAGGAATAAACGAGCAGTACTTC. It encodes CASSISWTGINEQYF.

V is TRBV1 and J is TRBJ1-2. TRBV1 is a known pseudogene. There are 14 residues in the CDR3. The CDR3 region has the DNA TGCACCAGCAGCCGTGGAGGTTTAAACTATGGCTACACCTTC. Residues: CTSSRGGLNYGYTF.

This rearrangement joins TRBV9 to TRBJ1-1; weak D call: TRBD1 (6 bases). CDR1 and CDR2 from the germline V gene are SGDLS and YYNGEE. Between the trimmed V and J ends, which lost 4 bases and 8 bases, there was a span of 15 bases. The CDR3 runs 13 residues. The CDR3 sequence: CASSFSSGTEAFF. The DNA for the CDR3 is TGTGCCAGCAGCTTTTCCTCCGGGACAGAAGCTTTCTTT. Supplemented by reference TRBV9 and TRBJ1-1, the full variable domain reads DSGVTQTPKHLITATGQRVTLRCSPRSGDLSVYWYQQSLDQGLQFLIQYYNGEERAKGNILERFSAQQFPDLHSELNLSSLELGDSALYFCASSFSSGTEAFFGQGTRLTVV.

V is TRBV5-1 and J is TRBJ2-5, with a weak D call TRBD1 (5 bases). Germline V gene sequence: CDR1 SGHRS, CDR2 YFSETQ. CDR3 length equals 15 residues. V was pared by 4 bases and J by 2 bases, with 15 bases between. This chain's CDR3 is CASSPAGMLQETQYF. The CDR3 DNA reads TGCGCCAGCAGCCCGGCAGGGATGCTACAAGAGACCCAGTACTTC.

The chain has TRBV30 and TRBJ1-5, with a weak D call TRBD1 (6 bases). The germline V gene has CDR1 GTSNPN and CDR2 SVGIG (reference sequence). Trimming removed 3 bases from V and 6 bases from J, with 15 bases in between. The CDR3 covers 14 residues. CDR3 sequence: CAWSTDSDSQPQHF. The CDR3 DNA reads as TGTGCCTGGAGCACGGACAGTGACAGTCAGCCCCAGCATTTT. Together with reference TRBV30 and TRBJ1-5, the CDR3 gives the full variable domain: SQTIHQWPATLVQPVGSPLSLECTVEGTSNPNLYWYRQAAGRGLQLLFYSVGIGQISSEVPQNLSASRPQDRQFILSSKKLLLSDSGFYLCAWSTDSDSQPQHFGDGTRLSIL.

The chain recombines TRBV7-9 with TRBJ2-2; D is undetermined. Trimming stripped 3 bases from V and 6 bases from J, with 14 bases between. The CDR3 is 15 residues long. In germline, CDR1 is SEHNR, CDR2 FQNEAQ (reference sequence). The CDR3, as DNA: TGTGCCAGCAGCTTGAATAACCCTCGCGCCGGGGAGCTGTTTTTT. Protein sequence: CASSLNNPRAGELFF.